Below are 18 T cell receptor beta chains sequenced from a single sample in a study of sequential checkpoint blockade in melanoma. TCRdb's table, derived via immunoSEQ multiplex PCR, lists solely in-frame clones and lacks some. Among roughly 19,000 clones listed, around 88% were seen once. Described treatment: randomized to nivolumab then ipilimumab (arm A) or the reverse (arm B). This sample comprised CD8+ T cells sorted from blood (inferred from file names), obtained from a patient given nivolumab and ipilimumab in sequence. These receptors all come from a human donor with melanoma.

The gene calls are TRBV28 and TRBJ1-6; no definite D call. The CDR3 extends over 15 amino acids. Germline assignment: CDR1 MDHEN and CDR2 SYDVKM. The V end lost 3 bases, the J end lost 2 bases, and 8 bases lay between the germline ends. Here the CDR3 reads CASSFEEAYNSPLHF. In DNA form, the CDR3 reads TGTGCCAGCAGTTTCGAGGAGGCCTATAATTCACCCCTCCACTTT.

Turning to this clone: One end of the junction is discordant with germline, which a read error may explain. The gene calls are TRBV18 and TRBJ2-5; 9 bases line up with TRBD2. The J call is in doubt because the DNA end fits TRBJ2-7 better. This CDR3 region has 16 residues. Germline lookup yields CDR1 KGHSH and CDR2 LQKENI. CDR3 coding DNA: TGTGCCAGCTCACCATTGGGACTAGCAGTCTCCCACGAGCAGTACTTC. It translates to CASSPLGLAVSHEQYF.

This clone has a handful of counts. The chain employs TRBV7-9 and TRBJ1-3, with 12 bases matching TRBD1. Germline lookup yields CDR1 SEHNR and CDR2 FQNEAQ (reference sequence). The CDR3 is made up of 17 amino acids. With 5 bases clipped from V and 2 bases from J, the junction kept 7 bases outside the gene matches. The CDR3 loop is CASSIGDRGPTGNTIYF. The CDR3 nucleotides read TGTGCCAGCAGCATAGGGGACAGGGGGCCCACTGGAAACACCATATATTTT.

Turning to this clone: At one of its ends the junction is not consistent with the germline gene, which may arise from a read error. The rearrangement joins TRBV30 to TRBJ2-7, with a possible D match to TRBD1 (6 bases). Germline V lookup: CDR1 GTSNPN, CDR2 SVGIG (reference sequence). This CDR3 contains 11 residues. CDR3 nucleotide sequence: TGTGCGTGGACAGACACCTACGAGCAGTACTTC. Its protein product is CAWTDTYEQYF.

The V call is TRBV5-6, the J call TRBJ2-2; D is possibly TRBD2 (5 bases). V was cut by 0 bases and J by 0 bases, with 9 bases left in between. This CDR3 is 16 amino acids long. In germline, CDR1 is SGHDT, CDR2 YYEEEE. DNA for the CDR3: TGTGCCAGCAGCTTGGTGACGGAGGCGAACACCGGGGAGCTGTTTTTT. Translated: CASSLVTEANTGELFF.

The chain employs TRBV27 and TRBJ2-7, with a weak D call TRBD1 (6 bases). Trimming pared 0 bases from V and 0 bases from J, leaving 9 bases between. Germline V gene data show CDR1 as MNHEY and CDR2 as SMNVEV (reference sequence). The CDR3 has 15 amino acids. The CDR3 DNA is TGTGCCAGCAGTTTATCCCAGGGGCGCTCCTACGAGCAGTACTTC. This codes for CASSLSQGRSYEQYF.

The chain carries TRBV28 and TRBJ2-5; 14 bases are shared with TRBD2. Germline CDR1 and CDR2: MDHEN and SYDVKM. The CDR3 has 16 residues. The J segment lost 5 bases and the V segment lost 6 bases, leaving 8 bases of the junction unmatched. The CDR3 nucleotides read TGTGCCAGCAGCCTGGGGACTAGCGGGAGATTTGAGACCCAGTACTTC. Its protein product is CASSLGTSGRFETQYF.

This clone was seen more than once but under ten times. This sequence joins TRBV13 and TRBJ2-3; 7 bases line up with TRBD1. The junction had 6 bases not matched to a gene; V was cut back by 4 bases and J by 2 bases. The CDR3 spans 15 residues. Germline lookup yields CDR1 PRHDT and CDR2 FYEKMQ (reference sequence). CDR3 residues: CASSSTGPFTDTQYF. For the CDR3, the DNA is TGTGCCAGCAGCTCGACAGGGCCTTTCACAGATACGCAGTATTTT. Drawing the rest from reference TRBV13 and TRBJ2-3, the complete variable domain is AAGVIQSPRHLIKEKRETATLKCYPIPRHDTVYWYQQGPGQDPQFLISFYEKMQSDKGSIPDRFSAQQFSDYHSELNMSSLELGDSALYFCASSSTGPFTDTQYFGPGTRLTVL.

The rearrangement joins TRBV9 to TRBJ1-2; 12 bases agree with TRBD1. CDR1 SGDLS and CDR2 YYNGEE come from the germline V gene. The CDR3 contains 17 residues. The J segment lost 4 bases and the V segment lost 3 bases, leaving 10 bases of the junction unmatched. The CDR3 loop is CASSAQGTGGFVYGYTF. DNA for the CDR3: TGTGCCAGCAGCGCCCAAGGGACAGGGGGCTTCGTCTATGGCTACACCTTC.

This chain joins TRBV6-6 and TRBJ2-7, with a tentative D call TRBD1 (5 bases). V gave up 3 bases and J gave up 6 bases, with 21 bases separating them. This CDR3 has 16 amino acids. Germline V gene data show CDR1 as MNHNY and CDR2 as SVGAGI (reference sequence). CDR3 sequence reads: CASSYRTGPALGEQYF. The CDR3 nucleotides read TGTGCCAGCAGTTATCGTACAGGCCCCGCTCTGGGCGAGCAGTACTTC.

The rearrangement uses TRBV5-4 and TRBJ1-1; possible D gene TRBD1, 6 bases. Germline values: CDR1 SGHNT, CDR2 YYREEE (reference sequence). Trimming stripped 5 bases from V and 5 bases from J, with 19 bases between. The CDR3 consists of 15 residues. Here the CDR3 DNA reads TGTGCCAGCAGACCGGAAGGGGGTATTCGGACTGAAGCTTTCTTT. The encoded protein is CASRPEGGIRTEAFF. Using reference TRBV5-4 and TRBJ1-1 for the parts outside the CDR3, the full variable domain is ETGVTQSPTHLIKTRGQQVTLRCSSQSGHNTVSWYQQALGQGPQFIFQYYREEENGRGNFPPRFSGLQFPNYSSELNVNALELDDSALYLCASRPEGGIRTEAFFGQGTRLTVV.

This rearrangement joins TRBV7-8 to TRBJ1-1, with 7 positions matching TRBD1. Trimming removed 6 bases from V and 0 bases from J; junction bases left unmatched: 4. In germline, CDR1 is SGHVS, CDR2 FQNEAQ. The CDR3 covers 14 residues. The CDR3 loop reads CASRTGTLNTEAFF. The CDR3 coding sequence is TGTGCCAGCAGGACAGGGACGCTGAACACTGAAGCTTTCTTT.

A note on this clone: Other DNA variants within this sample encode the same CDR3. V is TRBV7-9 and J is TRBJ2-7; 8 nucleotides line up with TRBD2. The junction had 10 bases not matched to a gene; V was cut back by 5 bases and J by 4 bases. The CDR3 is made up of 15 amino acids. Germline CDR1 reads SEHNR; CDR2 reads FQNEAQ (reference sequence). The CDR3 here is CASSPPGGGRYEQYF. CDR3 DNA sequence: TGTGCCAGCAGCCCTCCCGGGGGGGGCCGTTACGAGCAGTACTTC.

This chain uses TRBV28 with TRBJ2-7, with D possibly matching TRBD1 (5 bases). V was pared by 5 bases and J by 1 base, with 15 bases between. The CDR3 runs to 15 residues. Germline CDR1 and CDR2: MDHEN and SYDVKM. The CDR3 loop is CASSPQQDSSYEQYF. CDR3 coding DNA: TGTGCCAGCAGTCCCCAACAGGATTCTTCCTACGAGCAGTACTTC.

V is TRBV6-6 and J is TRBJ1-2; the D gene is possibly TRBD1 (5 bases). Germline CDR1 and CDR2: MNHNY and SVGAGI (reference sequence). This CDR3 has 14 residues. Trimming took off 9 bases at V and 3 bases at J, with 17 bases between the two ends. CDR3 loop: CASVKPDRDYGYTF. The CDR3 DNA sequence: TGTGCCAGTGTTAAACCAGACAGAGACTATGGCTACACCTTC.

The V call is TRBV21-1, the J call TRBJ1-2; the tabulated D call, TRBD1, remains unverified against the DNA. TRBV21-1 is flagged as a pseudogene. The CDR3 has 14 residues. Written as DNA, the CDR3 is TGTGCCAGCAGGGAAGGGATCAGGGATTTTGGCTACACCTTC. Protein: CASREGIRDFGYTF.

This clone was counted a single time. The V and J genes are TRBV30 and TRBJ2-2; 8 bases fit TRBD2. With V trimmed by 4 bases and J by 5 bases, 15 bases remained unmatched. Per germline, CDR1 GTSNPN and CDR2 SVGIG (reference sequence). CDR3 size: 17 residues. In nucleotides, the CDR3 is TGTGCCTGGAACCTAGATTGGGCGGGAGGCAGGACCGGGGAGCTGTTTTTT. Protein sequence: CAWNLDWAGGRTGELFF.

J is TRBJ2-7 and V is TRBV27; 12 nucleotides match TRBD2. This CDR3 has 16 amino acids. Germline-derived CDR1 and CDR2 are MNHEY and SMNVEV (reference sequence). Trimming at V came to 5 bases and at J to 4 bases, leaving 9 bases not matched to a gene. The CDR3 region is CASSPLGLAGGYEQYF. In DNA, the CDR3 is TGTGCCAGCAGTCCCCTGGGGCTAGCGGGAGGGTACGAGCAGTACTTC.